The 17 T cell receptor beta chains below were found in one sample sequenced in a study of cytomegalovirus exposure and HLA in healthy donors. Researchers ran the PCR with 60 Vbeta and 13 Jbeta primers. TCRdb keeps only in-frame clones here, not all; method: immunoSEQ multiplex PCR. The sample contains around 220,000 clones, about 83% of which appear only once. Specimen: PBMCs. Receptors originate from a girl between 10 and 17 years old in good health and CMV-seronegative.

The chain couples TRBV19 to TRBJ1-2; TRBD1 agrees at 9 bases. The germline V gene has CDR1 LNHDA and CDR2 SQIVND (reference sequence). V gave up 3 bases and J gave up 5 bases; unmatched junction bases: 10. The CDR3 extends over 16 amino acids. For the CDR3, the DNA is TGTGCCAGTAGTATCGGAAGAGGGACAGGGACTTATGGCTACACCTTC. Encoded protein: CASSIGRGTGTYGYTF.

The J gene is TRBJ2-5, the V gene TRBV27, with TRBD1 matching 9 bases. Germline V gene data show CDR1 as MNHEY and CDR2 as SMNVEV (reference sequence). The CDR3 consists of 15 residues. Losses at the gene ends were 0 bases for V and 3 bases for J; bases not matched to a gene: 2. The CDR3 coding sequence is TGTGCCAGCAGTTTATCGTGGGACAGGGAAGAGACCCAGTACTTC. Translating gives CASSLSWDREETQYF.

The rearrangement uses TRBV15 and TRBJ2-5; D is perhaps TRBD2 (6 bases). This CDR3 region has 16 residues. The germline gives CDR1 LNHNV, CDR2 YYDKDF (reference sequence). The ends were cut back, 4 bases at V and 5 bases at J, with 20 bases in the middle. This CDR3 reads CATSTGEVEGSETQYF. For the CDR3, the DNA is TGTGCCACCAGCACCGGAGAAGTGGAGGGGTCCGAGACCCAGTACTTC.

The chain joins TRBV7-9 to TRBJ2-7; 7 nucleotides agree with TRBD2. CDR1 and CDR2 (germline): SEHNR, FQNEAQ (reference sequence). The CDR3 loop spans 13 amino acids. V shed 5 bases and J 7 bases; nucleotides not matched to a gene: 8. The DNA of the CDR3 is TGTGCCAGCAGCACATCCCCCGGGGGGGAGCAGTACTTC. Translated, it gives CASSTSPGGEQYF.

A few counts support this clone. This chain joins TRBV5-1 and TRBJ2-7; D gene uncertain. The CDR3 length is 14 residues. Trimming removed 1 base at V and 2 bases at J, with 10 bases between. Germline loops: CDR1 SGHRS, CDR2 YFSETQ. Written as DNA, the CDR3 is TGCGCCAGCAGCTTGAGTCAGGCCGCCTACGAGCAGTACTTC. Translation: CASSLSQAAYEQYF.

This chain links TRBV5-1 with TRBJ2-3; 14 bases match TRBD2. The CDR3 length is 15 residues. J was trimmed by 9 bases and V by 0 bases; bases with no gene match: 3. Germline CDR1 is SGHRS and CDR2 is YFSETQ. The CDR3 nucleotides read TGCGCCAGCAGCTTGGAGGGACTAGCGGGAGCAACGCAGTATTTT. It yields the protein CASSLEGLAGATQYF.

This chain joins TRBV2 and TRBJ1-1; 7 positions agree with TRBD1. Looked up from germline, CDR1 is SNHLY and CDR2 is FYNNEI. Trimming cost V 6 bases and J 10 bases; bases outside gene matches: 11. There are 13 residues in the CDR3. The CDR3 here is CASRDRLQGRAFF. The CDR3 region has the DNA TGTGCCAGCAGGGACAGGCTCCAAGGGCGAGCTTTCTTT. Combining the CDR3 with reference TRBV2 and TRBJ1-1 gives the whole variable domain EPEVTQTPSHQVTQMGQEVILRCVPISNHLYFYWYRQILGQKVEFLVSFYNNEISEKSEIFDDQFSVERPDGSNFTLKIRSTKLEDSAMYFCASRDRLQGRAFFGQGTRLTVV.

The rearrangement joins TRBV10-1 to TRBJ2-7; 8 bases map to TRBD2. Germline V gene data show CDR1 as WNHNN and CDR2 as SYGVQD (reference sequence). V dropped 4 bases and J dropped 3; count of bases not matched to a gene: 11. CDR3 length equals 16 residues. The CDR3 sequence: CASSGRGAGGIYEQYF. The CDR3 DNA reads TGCGCCAGCAGTGGCCGAGGGGCGGGAGGCATCTACGAGCAGTACTTC.

J is TRBJ1-2 and V is TRBV28; TRBD1 matches at 9 bases. Trimming cost V 7 bases and J 5 bases; bases outside gene matches: 11. CDR1 and CDR2 from the germline V gene are MDHEN and SYDVKM. This CDR3 comprises 15 residues. The CDR3 region is CASKGTGLNFYGYTF. DNA for the CDR3: TGTGCCAGCAAGGGGACAGGGCTAAATTTTTATGGCTACACCTTC.

The chain combines TRBV5-4 with TRBJ2-5, with 11 bases fitting TRBD2. Germline V lookup: CDR1 SGHNT, CDR2 YYREEE (reference sequence). The CDR3 length is 14 residues. V shed 5 bases, J shed 5 bases, and the junction held 5 bases outside the gene matches. CDR3 nucleotide sequence: TGTGCCAGCAGTCTAGCGGGAGGTCGGGAGACCCAGTACTTC. Translated: CASSLAGGRETQYF.

The chain uses TRBV11-2 and TRBJ2-5, with 10 bases lining up with TRBD2. Losses at the gene ends were 5 bases for V and 5 bases for J; bases not matched to a gene: 5. The CDR3 loop spans 14 amino acids. Germline-derived CDR1 and CDR2 are SGHAT and FQNNGV. CDR3 sequence (DNA): TGTGCCAGCAGCGAGGGACTAGCGCAGGAGACCCAGTACTTC. Translation: CASSEGLAQETQYF.

This chain joins TRBV15 and TRBJ2-3; D not resolved. V lost 4 bases, J lost 2 bases, and 13 bases lay in between. CDR1 is LNHNV and CDR2 is YYDKDF in the germline V gene (reference sequence). The length of the CDR3 is 15 residues. CDR3: CATSIDLVITDTQYF. Written as DNA, the CDR3 is TGTGCCACCAGCATAGATCTCGTAATCACAGATACGCAGTATTTT.

The chain has TRBV30 and TRBJ2-7; 9 bases match TRBD2. J was trimmed by 3 bases and V by 3 bases; bases with no gene match: 9. In germline, CDR1 is GTSNPN, CDR2 SVGIG (reference sequence). The CDR3 covers 15 residues. CDR3 nucleotide sequence: TGTGCCTGGAGGACTAGCGGAGCGCCGGGCTACGAGCAGTACTTC. Translating it yields CAWRTSGAPGYEQYF.

This sequence joins TRBV27 and TRBJ2-1; 8 bases agree with TRBD1. CDR1 is MNHEY, CDR2 SMNVEV, per germline (reference sequence). This CDR3 comprises 15 residues. The junction had 4 bases not matched to a gene; V was cut back by 6 bases and J by 0 bases. The CDR3 DNA is TGTGCCAGCAGGCTAGGACAGGGCTCCTACAATGAGCAGTTCTTC. Protein product: CASRLGQGSYNEQFF.

The CDR3 nucleotides are TGTGCCAGCAGTGGGACTAGCGGGGGAAACAATGAGCAGTTCTTC. It yields the protein CASSGTSGGNNEQFF. J is TRBJ2-1 and V is TRBV6-4, with 13 bases that match TRBD2. With 4 bases clipped from V and 5 bases from J, the junction kept 2 bases outside the gene matches. Per germline, CDR1 MRHNA and CDR2 SNTAGT. This CDR3 comprises 15 residues.

V usage is TRBV6-1 and J usage is TRBJ2-1; 8 bases are shared with TRBD2. This CDR3 spans 14 amino acids. CDR1 and CDR2 from the germline V gene are MNHNS and SASEGT. The ends lost 7 bases at V and 8 bases at J; junction bases unmatched: 10. The CDR3 reads CASTPGTRGYEQFF. In DNA form, the CDR3 reads TGTGCCAGCACCCCTGGGACTAGAGGGTATGAGCAGTTCTTC.

The rearrangement links TRBV6-1 to TRBJ2-5; D gene uncertain. The CDR3 extends over 13 amino acids. Trimming removed 3 bases from V and 0 bases from J, with 5 bases in between. The germline V gene encodes CDR1 MNHNS and CDR2 SASEGT. CDR3 sequence reads: CASSEEYQETQYF. In DNA form, the CDR3 reads TGTGCCAGCAGTGAGGAGTACCAAGAGACCCAGTACTTC.